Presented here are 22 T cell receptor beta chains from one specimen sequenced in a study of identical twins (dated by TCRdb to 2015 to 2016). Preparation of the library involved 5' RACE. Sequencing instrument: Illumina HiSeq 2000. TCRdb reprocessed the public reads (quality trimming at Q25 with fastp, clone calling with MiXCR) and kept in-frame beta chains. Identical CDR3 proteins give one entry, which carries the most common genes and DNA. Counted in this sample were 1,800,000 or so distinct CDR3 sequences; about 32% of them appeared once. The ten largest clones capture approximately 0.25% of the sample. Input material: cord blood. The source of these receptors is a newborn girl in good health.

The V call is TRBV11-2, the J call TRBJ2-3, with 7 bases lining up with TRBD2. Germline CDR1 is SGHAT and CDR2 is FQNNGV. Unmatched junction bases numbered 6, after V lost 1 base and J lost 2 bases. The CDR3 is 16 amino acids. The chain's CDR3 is CASSLGASGFTDTQYF. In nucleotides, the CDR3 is TGTGCCAGCAGCTTAGGGGCTAGCGGTTTCACAGATACGCAGTATTTT. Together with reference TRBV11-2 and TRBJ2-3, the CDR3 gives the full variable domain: EAGVAQSPRYKIIEKRQSVAFWCNPISGHATLYWYQQILGQGPKLLIQFQNNGVVDDSQLPKDRFSAERLKGVDSTLKIQPAKLEDSAVYLCASSLGASGFTDTQYFGPGTRLTVL.

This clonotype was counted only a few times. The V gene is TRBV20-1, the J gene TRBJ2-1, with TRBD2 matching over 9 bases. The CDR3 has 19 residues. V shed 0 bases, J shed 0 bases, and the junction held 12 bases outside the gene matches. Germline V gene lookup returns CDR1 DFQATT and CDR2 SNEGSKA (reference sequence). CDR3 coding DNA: TGCAGTGCTAGAGATCGCGGGAGGGACAGATCTCCCTCCTACAATGAGCAGTTCTTC. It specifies CSARDRGRDRSPSYNEQFF.

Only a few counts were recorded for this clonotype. CDR3 loop: CSASIRGGQFF. For the CDR3, the DNA is TGCAGTGCTAGCATTAGGGGGGGGCAGTTCTTC. The rearrangement links TRBV20-1 to TRBJ2-1; possibly TRBD2 for D (7 bases). Per the germline V gene, CDR1 is DFQATT and CDR2 is SNEGSKA (reference sequence). The CDR3 runs to 11 residues. The germline V and J ends were trimmed by 3 bases and 12 bases, with 12 bases remaining between them.

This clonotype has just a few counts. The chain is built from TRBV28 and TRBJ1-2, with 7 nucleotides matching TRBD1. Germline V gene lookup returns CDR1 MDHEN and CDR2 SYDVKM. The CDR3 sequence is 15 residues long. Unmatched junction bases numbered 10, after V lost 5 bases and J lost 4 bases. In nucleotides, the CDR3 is TGTGCCAGCAGTCCCCGACAGGGTGCAATCTATGGCTACACCTTC. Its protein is CASSPRQGAIYGYTF.

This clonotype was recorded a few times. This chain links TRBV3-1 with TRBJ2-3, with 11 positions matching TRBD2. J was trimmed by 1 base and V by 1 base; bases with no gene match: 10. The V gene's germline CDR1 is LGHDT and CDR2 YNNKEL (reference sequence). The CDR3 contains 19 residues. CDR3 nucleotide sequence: TGTGCCAGCAGCCAAGTTAATAGCGGGGGGGTGGTGGGCACAGATACGCAGTATTTT. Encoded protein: CASSQVNSGGVVGTDTQYF.

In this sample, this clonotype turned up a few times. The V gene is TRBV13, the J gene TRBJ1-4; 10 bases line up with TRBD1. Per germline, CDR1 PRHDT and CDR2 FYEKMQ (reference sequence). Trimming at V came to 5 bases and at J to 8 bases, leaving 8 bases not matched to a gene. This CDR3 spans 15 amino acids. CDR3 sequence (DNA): TGTGCCAGCAGCGACCGGGACAGGGGTAGGGAAAAACTGTTTTTT. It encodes CASSDRDRGREKLFF.

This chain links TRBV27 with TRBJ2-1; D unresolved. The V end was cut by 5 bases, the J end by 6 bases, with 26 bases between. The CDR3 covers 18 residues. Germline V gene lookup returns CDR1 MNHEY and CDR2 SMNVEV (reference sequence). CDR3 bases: TGTGCCAGCAGTCAAAAGGCCCCCGGCCGCCGAGTAAGCAATGAGCAGTTCTTC. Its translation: CASSQKAPGRRVSNEQFF.

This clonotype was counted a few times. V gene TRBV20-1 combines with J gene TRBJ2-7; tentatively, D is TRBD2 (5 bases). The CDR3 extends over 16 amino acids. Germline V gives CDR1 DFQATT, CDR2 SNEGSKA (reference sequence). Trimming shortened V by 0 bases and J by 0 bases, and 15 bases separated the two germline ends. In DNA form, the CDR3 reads TGCAGTGCTAGAGATCTGGAAGCGGTAACCTCCTACGAGCAGTACTTC. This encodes CSARDLEAVTSYEQYF.

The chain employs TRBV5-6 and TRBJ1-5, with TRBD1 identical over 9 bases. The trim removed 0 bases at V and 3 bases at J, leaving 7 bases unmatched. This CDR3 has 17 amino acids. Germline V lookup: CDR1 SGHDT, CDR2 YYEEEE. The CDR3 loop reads CASSLGQGVSVNQPQHF. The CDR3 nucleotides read TGTGCCAGCAGCTTGGGACAGGGGGTCAGTGTCAATCAGCCCCAGCATTTT.

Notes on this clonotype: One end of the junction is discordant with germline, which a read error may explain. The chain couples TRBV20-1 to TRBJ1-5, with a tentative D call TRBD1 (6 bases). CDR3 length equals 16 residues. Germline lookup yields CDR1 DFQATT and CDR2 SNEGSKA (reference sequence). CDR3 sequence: CSAFRGRGYSDQPQHF. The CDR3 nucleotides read TGCAGTGCCTTCAGGGGTCGGGGCTATAGCGATCAGCCCCAGCATTTT.

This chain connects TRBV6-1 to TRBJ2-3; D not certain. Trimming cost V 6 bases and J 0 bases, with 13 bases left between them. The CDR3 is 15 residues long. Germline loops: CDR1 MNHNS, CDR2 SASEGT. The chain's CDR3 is CASRNAASSTDTQYF. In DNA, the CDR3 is TGTGCCAGCAGGAACGCCGCTTCTAGCACAGATACGCAGTATTTT.

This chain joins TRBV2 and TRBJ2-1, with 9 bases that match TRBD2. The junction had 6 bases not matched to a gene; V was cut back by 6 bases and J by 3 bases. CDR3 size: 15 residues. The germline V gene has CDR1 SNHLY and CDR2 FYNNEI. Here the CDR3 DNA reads TGTGCCAGCAGGGCGCGGGGGGGGCACTACAATGAGCAGTTCTTC. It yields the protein CASRARGGHYNEQFF.

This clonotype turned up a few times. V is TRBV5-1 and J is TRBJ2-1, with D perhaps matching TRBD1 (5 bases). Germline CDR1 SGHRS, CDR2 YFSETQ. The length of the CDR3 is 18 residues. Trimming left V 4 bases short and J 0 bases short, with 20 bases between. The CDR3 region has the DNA TGCGCCAGCAGCGGGCTATCAGGGAACTATAGCTCCTACAATGAGCAGTTCTTC. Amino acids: CASSGLSGNYSSYNEQFF.

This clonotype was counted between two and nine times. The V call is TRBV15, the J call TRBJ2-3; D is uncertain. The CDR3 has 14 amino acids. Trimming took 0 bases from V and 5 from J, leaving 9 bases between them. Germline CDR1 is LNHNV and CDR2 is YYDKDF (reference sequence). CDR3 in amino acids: CATSRDSEQDTQYF. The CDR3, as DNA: TGTGCCACCAGCAGAGACAGCGAGCAAGATACGCAGTATTTT.

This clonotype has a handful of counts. CDR3 DNA sequence: TGTGCCAGCAGCTTAGTGGGGGACCCTGAAGCTTTCTTT. Its translation is CASSLVGDPEAFF. The genes are TRBV11-2 and TRBJ1-1; the D gene is possibly TRBD1 (5 bases). The CDR3 has 13 residues. Germline-derived CDR1 and CDR2 are SGHAT and FQNNGV. The germline V and J ends were trimmed by 1 base and 6 bases, with 9 bases remaining between them.

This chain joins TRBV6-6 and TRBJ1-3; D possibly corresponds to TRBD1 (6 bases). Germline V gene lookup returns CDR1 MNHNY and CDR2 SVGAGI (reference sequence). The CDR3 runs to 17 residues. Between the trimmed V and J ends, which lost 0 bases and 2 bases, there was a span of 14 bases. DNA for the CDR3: TGTGCCAGCAGTTACTCCTCCCCGGGGGCAACTGGAAACACCATATATTTT. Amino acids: CASSYSSPGATGNTIYF.

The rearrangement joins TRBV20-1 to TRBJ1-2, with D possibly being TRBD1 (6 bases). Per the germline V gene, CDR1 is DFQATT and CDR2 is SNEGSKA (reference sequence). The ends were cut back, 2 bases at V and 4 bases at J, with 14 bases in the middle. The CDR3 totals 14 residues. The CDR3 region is CSARFTGISYGYTF. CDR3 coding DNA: TGCAGTGCTAGATTTACAGGGATCAGCTATGGCTACACCTTC.

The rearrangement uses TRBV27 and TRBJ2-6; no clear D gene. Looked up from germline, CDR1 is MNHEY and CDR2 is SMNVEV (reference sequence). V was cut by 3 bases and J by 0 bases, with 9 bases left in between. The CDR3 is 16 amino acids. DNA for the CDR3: TGTGCCAGCAGTTTGTGGCAGACCTCTGGGGCCAACGTCCTGACTTTC. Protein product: CASSLWQTSGANVLTF.

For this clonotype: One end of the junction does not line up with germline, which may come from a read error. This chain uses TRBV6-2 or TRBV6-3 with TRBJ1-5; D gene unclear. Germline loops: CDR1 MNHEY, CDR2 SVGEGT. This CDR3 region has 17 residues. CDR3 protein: CASSHSSGGLSNQPQHF. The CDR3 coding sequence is TGTGCCAGCAGTCACTCTTCCGGCGGGCTTAGCAATCAGCCCCAGCATTTT.

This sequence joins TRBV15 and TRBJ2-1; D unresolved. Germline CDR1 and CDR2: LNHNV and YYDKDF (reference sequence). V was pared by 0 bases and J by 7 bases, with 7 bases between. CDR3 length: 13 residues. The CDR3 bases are TGTGCCACCAGCAGAGATCTCGTAAATGAGCAGTTCTTC. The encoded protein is CATSRDLVNEQFF.

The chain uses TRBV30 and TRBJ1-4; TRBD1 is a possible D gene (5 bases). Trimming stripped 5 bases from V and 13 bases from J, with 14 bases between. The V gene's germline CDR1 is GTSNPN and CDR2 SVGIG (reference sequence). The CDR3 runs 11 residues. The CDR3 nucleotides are TGTGCCTGGGGATTGGACATTAGACTGTTTTTT. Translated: CAWGLDIRLFF. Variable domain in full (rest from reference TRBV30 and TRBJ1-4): SQTIHQWPATLVQPVGSPLSLECTVEGTSNPNLYWYRQAAGRGLQLLFYSVGIGQISSEVPQNLSASRPQDRQFILSSKKLLLSDSGFYLCAWGLDIRLFFGSGTQLSVL.

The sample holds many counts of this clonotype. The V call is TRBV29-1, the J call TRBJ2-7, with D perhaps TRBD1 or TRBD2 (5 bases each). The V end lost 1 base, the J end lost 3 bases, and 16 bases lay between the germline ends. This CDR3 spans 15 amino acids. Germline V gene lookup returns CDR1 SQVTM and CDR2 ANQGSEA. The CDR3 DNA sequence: TGCAGCGTTGAAGGGGGACCAAAGAGCCGCTACGAGCAGTACTTC. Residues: CSVEGGPKSRYEQYF.